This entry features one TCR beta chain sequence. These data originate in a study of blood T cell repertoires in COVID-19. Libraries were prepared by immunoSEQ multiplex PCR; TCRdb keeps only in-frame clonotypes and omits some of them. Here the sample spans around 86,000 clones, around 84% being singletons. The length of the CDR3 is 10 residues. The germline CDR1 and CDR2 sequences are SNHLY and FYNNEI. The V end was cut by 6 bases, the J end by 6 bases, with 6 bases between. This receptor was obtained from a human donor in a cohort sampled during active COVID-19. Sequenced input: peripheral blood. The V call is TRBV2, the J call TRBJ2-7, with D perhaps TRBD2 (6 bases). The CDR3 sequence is CASREGEQYF. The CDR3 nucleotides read TGTGCCAGCAGGGAGGGCGAGCAGTACTTC. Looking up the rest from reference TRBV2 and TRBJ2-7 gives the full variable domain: EPEVTQTPSHQVTQMGQEVILRCVPISNHLYFYWYRQILGQKVEFLVSFYNNEISEKSEIFDDQFSVERPDGSNFTLKIRSTKLEDSAMYFCASREGEQYFGPGTRLTVT.